The 28 T cell receptor beta chains below come from one sample, sequenced in a study of CD8 T cells in Susac syndrome. With random hexamers, 0.5 to 1 ug RNA was reverse transcribed. TCRdb analysed the immunoSEQ multiplex PCR reads with MiXCR anew, one entry per CDR3 protein. The sample has 300,000 to 350,000 distinct CDR3 sequences, under 95% seen once. The sample consisted of CD4+ T cells from PBMCs. The receptors originated from a human donor with multiple sclerosis.

V usage is TRBV18 and J usage is TRBJ1-1; D call uncertain. Germline CDR1 and CDR2: KGHSH and LQKENI. V was trimmed by 2 bases and J by 1 base, leaving 8 bases between them. The CDR3 length is 14 residues. This CDR3 is CASSPGLGNTEAFF. For the CDR3, the DNA is TGTGCCAGCTCACCAGGGCTAGGGAACACTGAAGCTTTCTTT. Using reference TRBV18 and TRBJ1-1 for the parts outside the CDR3, the full variable domain is NAGVMQNPRHLVRRRGQEARLRCSPMKGHSHVYWYRQLPEEGLKFMVYLQKENIIDESGMPKERFSAEFPKEGPSILRIQQVVRGDSAAYFCASSPGLGNTEAFFGQGTRLTVV.

This rearrangement joins TRBV29-1 to TRBJ1-2, with D perhaps matching TRBD1 (5 bases). The CDR3 runs 13 residues. V shed 6 bases and J shed 8 bases, with 19 bases lying between them. Looked up from germline, CDR1 is SQVTM and CDR2 is ANQGSEA. The CDR3 region has the DNA TGCAGCGTGGTGACCATGGGGTGGGGGGGCTACACCTTC. It yields the protein CSVVTMGWGGYTF.

This clonotype was seen only once. The genes are TRBV9 and TRBJ2-3, with D possibly matching TRBD2 (5 bases). V dropped 3 bases and J dropped 3 bases, with 11 bases sitting between them. Germline V gene data show CDR1 as SGDLS and CDR2 as YYNGEE. The CDR3 loop spans 14 amino acids. CDR3 residues: CASSGGGWTDTQYF. DNA of the CDR3: TGTGCCAGCAGCGGAGGCGGGTGGACAGATACGCAGTATTTT.

V gene TRBV5-4 combines with J gene TRBJ2-7, with D perhaps TRBD2 (6 bases). The V gene's germline CDR1 is SGHNT and CDR2 YYREEE (reference sequence). The V end was cut by 7 bases, the J end by 0 bases, with 20 bases between. The CDR3 is 16 residues long. This CDR3 reads CASREGGDHISYEQYF. The CDR3, as DNA: TGTGCCAGCCGTGAGGGCGGGGACCACATCTCCTACGAGCAGTACTTC.

The V gene is TRBV3-1, the J gene TRBJ2-3, with 9 bases matching TRBD2. This CDR3 is 15 amino acids long. CDR1 is LGHDT, CDR2 YNNKEL, per germline (reference sequence). The J segment lost 4 bases and the V segment lost 4 bases, leaving 6 bases of the junction unmatched. The CDR3, as DNA: TGTGCCAGCAGCCTTCGCGGGAGGGTCCCAGATACGCAGTATTTT. It encodes CASSLRGRVPDTQYF.

The V and J genes are TRBV3-1 and TRBJ2-7; a weak D match, TRBD2 (5 bases). The germline gives CDR1 LGHDT, CDR2 YNNKEL (reference sequence). Trimming left V 0 bases short and J 9 bases short, with 15 bases between. CDR3 length equals 14 residues. DNA of the CDR3: TGTGCCAGCAGCCAAGATGTCCGGGGAATGGGGCAGTACTTC. Protein sequence: CASSQDVRGMGQYF.

This clonotype was detected once. This chain joins TRBV6-2 or TRBV6-3 and TRBJ2-1; possibly TRBD1 or TRBD2 for D (7 bases each). Deletions cut 8 bases from V and 9 bases from J, with 17 bases between. The CDR3 has 13 residues. The germline gives CDR1 MNHEY, CDR2 SVGEGT. CDR3: CASGQGGVGEQFF. The DNA of the CDR3 is TGTGCCAGCGGCCAGGGGGGGGTTGGTGAGCAGTTCTTC.

This clonotype was found once. Because the CDR3 is missing its conserved closing phenylalanine or tryptophan, this is likely a read error. The chain couples TRBV3-1 to TRBJ1-6; D call uncertain. V was trimmed by 0 bases and J by 5 bases, leaving 5 bases between them. Germline assignment: CDR1 LGHDT and CDR2 YNNKEL (reference sequence). The CDR3 loop spans 14 amino acids. CDR3 region: CASSQEYHNSPLHL. The CDR3 region has the DNA TGTGCCAGCAGCCAAGAGTACCATAATTCACCCCTCCACCTT.

V usage is TRBV9 and J usage is TRBJ2-7; a possible D gene is TRBD1 (6 bases). In germline, CDR1 is SGDLS, CDR2 YYNGEE. The CDR3 is 16 residues long. The V end lost 2 bases, the J end lost 3 bases, and 18 bases lay between the germline ends. CDR3: CASSVSGGHPYYEQYF. The CDR3 bases are TGTGCCAGCAGCGTCTCTGGGGGCCACCCCTACTACGAGCAGTACTTC. Full variable domain (missing parts from reference TRBV9 and TRBJ2-7): DSGVTQTPKHLITATGQRVTLRCSPRSGDLSVYWYQQSLDQGLQFLIQYYNGEERAKGNILERFSAQQFPDLHSELNLSSLELGDSALYFCASSVSGGHPYYEQYFGPGTRLTVT.

The chain joins TRBV4-2 to TRBJ2-7, with 10 bases identical to TRBD1. This CDR3 is built from 17 residues. Germline CDR1 reads LGHNA; CDR2 reads YNFKEQ. Trimming at V came to 3 bases and at J to 5 bases, leaving 13 bases not matched to a gene. The CDR3 nucleotides read TGTGCCAGCAGCCAGGTTCCGGGACAGGGGTCGAGGAACGAGCAGTACTTC. Translation: CASSQVPGQGSRNEQYF.

The chain is built from TRBV14 and TRBJ2-1, with no clear D. Trimming left V 0 bases short and J 9 bases short, with 12 bases between. The CDR3 spans 14 residues. Germline V gene sequence: CDR1 SGHDN, CDR2 FVKESK. The CDR3 loop is CASSQELSASEQFF. The CDR3 DNA follows: TGTGCCAGCAGCCAAGAGCTGTCTGCAAGTGAGCAGTTCTTC.

The chain is built from TRBV3-1 and TRBJ1-1, with 7 bases identical to TRBD1. V shed 5 bases and J 4 bases; nucleotides not matched to a gene: 7. CDR1 is LGHDT, CDR2 YNNKEL, per germline (reference sequence). The CDR3 is made up of 14 amino acids. The CDR3, as DNA: TGTGCCAGCAGCGACAGGGAGTTCGGCACTGAAGCTTTCTTT. Residues: CASSDREFGTEAFF. The variable domain in full, with the rest retrieved from reference TRBV3-1 and TRBJ1-1, is DTAVSQTPKYLVTQMGNDKSIKCEQNLGHDTMYWYKQDSKKFLKIMFSYNNKELIINETVPNRFSPKSPDKAHLNLHINSLELGDSAVYFCASSDREFGTEAFFGQGTRLTVV.

This clonotype was counted once. The chain is built from TRBV7-2 and TRBJ1-4; the match to TRBD1 covers 8 bases. The V gene's germline CDR1 is SGHTA and CDR2 FQGNSA. J gave up 2 bases and V 2 bases, and 7 bases lay outside the gene matches. The CDR3 runs to 17 residues. Written as DNA, the CDR3 is TGTGCCAGCAGCTTACGTCAGGGGGCAACGACTAATGAAAAACTGTTTTTT. Translated: CASSLRQGATTNEKLFF.

This clonotype showed up just a few times. The chain uses TRBV6-1 and TRBJ2-1; TRBD2 aligns across 8 bases. Germline CDR1 reads MNHNS; CDR2 reads SASEGT. The J segment lost 4 bases and the V segment lost 2 bases, leaving 4 bases of the junction unmatched. There are 15 residues in the CDR3. CDR3 amino acids: CASSERRGGYNEQFF. The CDR3 coding sequence is TGTGCCAGCAGTGAACGGCGCGGGGGGTACAATGAGCAGTTCTTC.

J is TRBJ2-5 and V is TRBV20-1, with D perhaps given as TRBD1 or TRBD2 (5 bases each). The V and J ends lost 3 bases and 5 bases respectively, with 19 bases between them. Looked up from germline, CDR1 is DFQATT and CDR2 is SNEGSKA (reference sequence). This CDR3 spans 15 amino acids. The CDR3 nucleotides read TGCAGTGCTAGGGACGCCTGGGGCAGGGAGGAGACCCAGTACTTC. It translates to CSARDAWGREETQYF.

This chain links TRBV7-2 with TRBJ1-1; D is ambiguous. The germline gives CDR1 SGHTA, CDR2 FQGNSA. V lost 3 bases and J 6 bases, leaving 17 bases between the germline ends. CDR3 length: 15 residues. CDR3 loop: CASSFWSWSVSEAFF. The CDR3 DNA sequence: TGTGCCAGCAGCTTTTGGAGCTGGTCCGTCTCTGAAGCTTTCTTT.

This chain connects TRBV5-1 to TRBJ2-5, with TRBD1 matching 11 bases. CDR3 size: 15 residues. Germline values: CDR1 SGHRS, CDR2 YFSETQ. V trimming: 1 base; J trimming: 7 bases; junction bases outside the gene matches: 6. The CDR3 DNA reads TGCGCCAGCAGCTTGTCCGGACAGGGGGCGTCGACCCAGTACTTC. Translating it yields CASSLSGQGASTQYF.

The rearrangement joins TRBV6-2 or TRBV6-3 to TRBJ2-2, with 9 bases fitting TRBD1. Germline trimming cut 8 bases from V and 7 bases from J; bases unmatched to any gene: 11. The CDR3 totals 15 residues. Per the germline V gene, CDR1 is MNHEY and CDR2 is SVGEGT. The CDR3 region has the DNA TGTGCCAGCCATCGGGACAGGGTTAAGATCGGGGAGCTGTTTTTT. Translation gives CASHRDRVKIGELFF.

V gene TRBV29-1 combines with J gene TRBJ2-3, with D possibly matching TRBD2 (6 bases). The germline V gene has CDR1 SQVTM and CDR2 ANQGSEA. This CDR3 has 14 amino acids. The V and J ends lost 1 base and 4 bases respectively, with 12 bases between them. The CDR3 spells CSVEAGERSDTQYF. The DNA for the CDR3 is TGCAGCGTTGAAGCGGGAGAACGGTCAGATACGCAGTATTTT.

The chain uses TRBV6-2 or TRBV6-3 and TRBJ1-1; weak D call: TRBD1 (6 bases). This CDR3 region has 13 residues. In germline, CDR1 is MNHEY, CDR2 SVGEGT. Trimming removed 5 bases at V and 6 bases at J, with 13 bases between. The CDR3 bases are TGTGCCAGCAGTCCACGGACAGACCCTGAAGCTTTCTTT. It codes for CASSPRTDPEAFF.

V is TRBV12-3 or TRBV12-4 and J is TRBJ2-5; TRBD2 matches 8 bases. V was clipped by 6 bases and J by 4 bases; unmatched bases: 7. This CDR3 contains 14 residues. CDR3 DNA: TGTGCCAGCAGCCACAACCTAGCGGGAGAGACCCAGTACTTC. Protein: CASSHNLAGETQYF.

The chain couples TRBV7-9 to TRBJ1-2, with TRBD1 matching over 10 bases. The germline CDR1 and CDR2 sequences are SEHNR and FQNEAQ (reference sequence). The CDR3 spans 16 residues. V trimming: 5 bases; J trimming: 7 bases; junction bases outside the gene matches: 13. In DNA, the CDR3 is TGTGCCAGCAGCCACGGGGACAGGGGTGTGGAAGCTGGCTACACCTTC. Its translation: CASSHGDRGVEAGYTF.

The V call is TRBV19, the J call TRBJ1-2, with no clear D. The CDR3 totals 17 residues. V dropped 1 base and J dropped 5 bases, with 20 bases sitting between them. In germline, CDR1 is LNHDA, CDR2 SQIVND (reference sequence). CDR3 region: CASSIGPPDGAGYGYTF. The CDR3 DNA reads TGTGCCAGTAGTATAGGCCCACCCGACGGTGCTGGTTATGGCTACACCTTC.

This chain uses TRBV5-6 with TRBJ2-3; D gene unclear. V dropped 1 base and J dropped 4 bases, with 7 bases sitting between them. There are 13 residues in the CDR3. Germline V gene lookup returns CDR1 SGHDT and CDR2 YYEEEE. CDR3 sequence: CASSLKVADTQYF. The CDR3 nucleotides are TGTGCCAGCAGCTTGAAAGTAGCAGATACGCAGTATTTT.

The chain uses TRBV20-1 and TRBJ1-1, with D possibly matching TRBD1 (5 bases). Per germline, CDR1 DFQATT and CDR2 SNEGSKA (reference sequence). V was pared by 1 base and J by 4 bases, with 10 bases between. The CDR3 spans 13 residues. DNA for the CDR3: TGCAGTGCTAGAGCAGCGGGGACCACTGAAGCTTTCTTT. Protein sequence: CSARAAGTTEAFF.

J is TRBJ1-5 and V is TRBV6-1; 8 bases align to TRBD1. Trimming at V came to 5 bases and at J to 3 bases, leaving 3 bases not matched to a gene. CDR3 length equals 14 residues. The germline CDR1 and CDR2 sequences are MNHNS and SASEGT. CDR3 sequence reads: CASSPDRVNQPQHF. DNA of the CDR3: TGTGCCAGCAGTCCGGACAGGGTCAATCAGCCCCAGCATTTT.

This clonotype was detected only a few times. The chain combines TRBV7-2 with TRBJ2-7, with TRBD2 matching 8 bases. The V gene's germline CDR1 is SGHTA and CDR2 FQGNSA. The trim removed 0 bases at V and 3 bases at J, leaving 4 bases unmatched. The CDR3 totals 15 residues. The CDR3 region has the DNA TGTGCCAGCAGCTTAGCTAGCGGGAAAGGCTACGAGCAGTACTTC. Amino acids: CASSLASGKGYEQYF.

This clonotype was detected only a few times. The chain links TRBV19 to TRBJ1-5; D perhaps matches TRBD1 (6 bases). V was cut by 8 bases and J by 4 bases, with 6 bases left in between. Germline lookup yields CDR1 LNHDA and CDR2 SQIVND (reference sequence). The CDR3 extends over 11 amino acids. As DNA, the CDR3 is TGTGCCAGTGGACAGAATCAGCCCCAGCATTTT. Protein: CASGQNQPQHF.